Sequencing of this T cell receptor (beta chain) was carried out in a study of blood T cell repertoires in COVID-19. This CDR3 comprises 16 residues. Germline loops: CDR1 MDHEN, CDR2 SYDVKM. The J segment lost 0 bases and the V segment lost 4 bases, leaving 8 bases of the junction unmatched. Here immunoSEQ multiplex PCR was the method, and the copy in TCRdb shows in-frame clones only, minus some. The sample has some 200,000 clones; 89% are singletons. Living in under 30 US areas, the participants were between roughly 18 and 90 years of age. The clonotype was recovered from a woman under 30 who had recovered from COVID-19. The chain has TRBV28 and TRBJ2-7; 8 bases agree with TRBD1. Sequencing was carried out using PBMCs or T cells enriched from blood (not recorded which). DNA for the CDR3: TGTGCCAGCAGTTCCTCCGGACAGGGCATCTCCTACGAGCAGTACTTC. Translation: CASSSSGQGISYEQYF.